One and the same sample provided the 8 T cell receptor beta chains below, sequenced in a study of early T cells in non-severe SARS-CoV-2 infection. TCRdb fed the 5' RACE reads into MiXCR, producing one record per CDR3 protein. The sample shows 87,000 or so distinct CDR3 sequences, less than 15% of them seen only once. The specimen was whole blood. These receptors all come from an adult who was a healthcare worker with PCR-confirmed SARS-CoV-2 infection or an uninfected control (not recorded which).

The chain uses TRBV5-1 and TRBJ1-4, with TRBD1 identical over 7 bases. Trimming at V came to 4 bases and at J to 0 bases, leaving 6 bases not matched to a gene. The germline V gene encodes CDR1 SGHRS and CDR2 YFSETQ. The CDR3 consists of 16 residues. This CDR3 is CASSGTQGTTNEKLFF. The DNA of the CDR3 is TGCGCCAGCAGCGGGACACAGGGGACAACTAATGAAAAACTGTTTTTT.

The gene calls are TRBV20-1 and TRBJ2-5, with TRBD2 identical over 9 bases. This CDR3 has 17 amino acids. CDR1 and CDR2 (germline): DFQATT, SNEGSKA (reference sequence). Losses at the gene ends were 4 bases for V and 5 bases for J; bases not matched to a gene: 17. The CDR3 here is CSATTPGASGMGETQYF. In DNA form, the CDR3 reads TGCAGTGCTACGACCCCCGGGGCTAGCGGGATGGGGGAGACCCAGTACTTC.

This clonotype was seen a handful of times. This chain links TRBV7-2 with TRBJ2-1, with 7 bases fitting TRBD1. The CDR3 runs 15 residues. Germline V lookup: CDR1 SGHTA, CDR2 FQGNSA. Unmatched junction bases numbered 5, after V lost 4 bases and J lost 2 bases. The CDR3 loop is CASSSRGQPYNEQFF. DNA of the CDR3: TGTGCCAGCAGCTCCAGGGGACAGCCCTACAATGAGCAGTTCTTC.

This chain uses TRBV28 with TRBJ2-7; the D call may be TRBD1 or TRBD2 (5 bases each). CDR3 length: 14 residues. The V end lost 2 bases, the J end lost 2 bases, and 10 bases lay between the germline ends. Germline CDR1 is MDHEN and CDR2 is SYDVKM. CDR3 nucleotide sequence: TGTGCCAGCAGTTTAATCCGGGGCCCCTACGAGCAGTACTTC. Protein: CASSLIRGPYEQYF.

The chain is built from TRBV29-1 and TRBJ1-2; 9 bases align to TRBD1. The CDR3 runs to 15 residues. Germline values: CDR1 SQVTM, CDR2 ANQGSEA. V gave up 4 bases and J gave up 3 bases; unmatched junction bases: 9. In DNA form, the CDR3 reads TGCAGCGTTGTTCGGCTTACAGGGGGCGACTATGGCTACACCTTC. Translated, it gives CSVVRLTGGDYGYTF.

This clonotype was detected ten times or more. The rearrangement uses TRBV6-6 and TRBJ2-2; D ambiguous. The V and J ends lost 6 bases and 0 bases respectively, with 2 bases between them. The CDR3 is made up of 12 amino acids. CDR1 is MNHNY, CDR2 SVGAGI, per germline (reference sequence). CDR3: CASSPNTGELFF. The DNA of the CDR3 is TGTGCCAGCAGCCCGAACACCGGGGAGCTGTTTTTT.

At least ten counts were recorded for this clonotype. The J gene is TRBJ1-2, the V gene TRBV2; D unclear. The CDR3 has 13 residues. Germline-derived CDR1 and CDR2 are SNHLY and FYNNEI. V gave up 1 base and J gave up 4 bases, with 7 bases separating them. CDR3 sequence: CASSEGVSYGYTF. Here the CDR3 DNA reads TGTGCCAGCAGTGAAGGGGTCTCCTATGGCTACACCTTC.

CDR3 sequence (DNA): TGCAGCGTTGCCCAAGGGGCAATTCAGTACTTC. Protein sequence: CSVAQGAIQYF. The chain uses TRBV29-1 and TRBJ2-4, with D possibly being TRBD1 (5 bases). Looked up from germline, CDR1 is SQVTM and CDR2 is ANQGSEA. The CDR3 loop spans 11 amino acids. Trimming took off 4 bases at V and 10 bases at J, with 11 bases between the two ends.